The next 4 T cell receptor beta chains were all read from a single sample in a study of cytomegalovirus exposure and HLA in healthy donors. Primers included in the PCR were 60 Vbeta and 13 Jbeta primers. Only in-frame clones appear in the TCRdb table, and some are missing; sequencing was by immunoSEQ multiplex PCR. The sample has 100,000 to 150,000 clones, 80% seen once. Sequencing was done on a sample of PBMCs. The receptors shown here come from a man aged 25-45 years in good health and CMV-seropositive.

The V call is TRBV4-2, the J call TRBJ2-7, with 7 bases that match TRBD1. The CDR3 spans 15 residues. Germline loops: CDR1 LGHNA, CDR2 YNFKEQ. The trim removed 2 bases at V and 2 bases at J, leaving 6 bases unmatched. This CDR3 reads CASSQRGQGAYEQYF. The CDR3 region has the DNA TGTGCCAGCAGCCAACGAGGTCAGGGGGCCTACGAGCAGTACTTC.

This chain connects TRBV9 to TRBJ1-5; the match to TRBD1 covers 7 bases. Germline V lookup: CDR1 SGDLS, CDR2 YYNGEE. J gave up 0 bases and V 3 bases, and 3 bases lay outside the gene matches. The CDR3 consists of 15 residues. The CDR3 DNA reads TGTGCCAGCAGCGAGGGGACAGATAGCAATCAGCCCCAGCATTTT. This gives the protein CASSEGTDSNQPQHF.

The CDR3 coding sequence is TGTGCCAGCAGCTTGGAACCAGTTGAAGCGGTTTCACCCCTCCACTTT. It yields the protein CASSLEPVEAVSPLHF. The chain carries TRBV5-5 and TRBJ1-6, with unresolved D. Trimming removed 0 bases from V and 9 bases from J, with 16 bases in between. Germline loops: CDR1 SGHKS, CDR2 YYEKEE (reference sequence). CDR3 length equals 16 residues. Complete variable domain (other parts from reference TRBV5-5 and TRBJ1-6): DAGVTQSPTHLIKTRGQQVTLRCSPISGHKSVSWYQQVLGQGPQFIFQYYEKEERGRGNFPDRFSARQFPNYSSELNVNALLLGDSALYLCASSLEPVEAVSPLHFGNGTRLTVT.

CDR3 sequence reads: CASSLLVGSYGYTF. CDR3 DNA: TGTGCCAGCAGTCTCCTGGTAGGGAGCTATGGCTACACCTTC. This rearrangement joins TRBV6-5 to TRBJ1-2; D uncertain. The CDR3 is 14 residues long. In germline, CDR1 is MNHEY, CDR2 SVGAGI. V lost 5 bases and J 4 bases, leaving 14 bases between the germline ends.